Listed below are T cell receptor beta chains from one sample, sequenced in a study of cytomegalovirus exposure and HLA in healthy donors. Sequenced by immunoSEQ multiplex PCR; TCRdb stores in-frame clones only, minus some. The repertoire holds 150,000 to 200,000 clones, with around 75% as singletons. Sequencing was performed on PBMCs. The receptors come from a woman between 25 and 40 years old in good health and CMV-seronegative. The CDR3 runs from the conserved cysteine through the conserved F or W. A D gene is named only where the DNA matches it firmly. Part of the rows lack a size; the others show once, few, many or a class for expanded clones.

V gene	clone size	D gene	J gene	CDR3 DNA	CDR3 protein
TRBV6-1	NA	NA	TRBJ1-1	TGTGGCAGCGTAATGAACACTGAAGCTTTCTTT	CGSVMNTEAFF
TRBV7-9	few	NA	TRBJ1-1	TGTGCCAGCAGCTTAGAGCGAACCAGCACACGAGCTTTCTTT	CASSLERTSTRAFF
TRBV14	few	NA	TRBJ2-6	TGTGCCAGCAGCCAAGATCCGAGCTCTGGGGCCAACGTCCTGACTTTC	CASSQDPSSGANVLTF
TRBV29-1	once	TRBD1	TRBJ2-1	TGCAGCGTAGCAGGGGGCGCCTACAATGAGCAGTTCTTC	CSVAGGAYNEQFF
TRBV10-3	NA	TRBD1	TRBJ1-1	TGTGCCATCAGTTTGGGTACCCGTTACAGGGGGAGGAACACTGAAGCTTTCTTT	CAISLGTRYRGRNTEAFF
TRBV6-1	NA	NA	TRBJ2-1	TGTGCCAGCAGTGCTTGGGGGGAGGCGGGTGAGCAGTTCTTC	CASSAWGEAGEQFF
TRBV7-8	few	NA	TRBJ1-5	TGTGCCAGCAGCTGGGCCGAAGGCTCGGGCAATCAGCCCCAGCATTTT	CASSWAEGSGNQPQHF
TRBV4-2	few	NA	TRBJ1-1	TGTGCCAGCAGCCAAGCCAGGAACACTGAAGCTTTCTTT	CASSQARNTEAFF
TRBV30	NA	TRBD1	TRBJ2-7	TGTGCCTGGAGTCCAGACAGGGAATACGAGCAGTACTTC	CAWSPDREYEQYF
TRBV4-3	once	NA	TRBJ1-5	TGCGCCAGCAGCCAAGATCGGGGACATCCCAATCAGCCCCAGCATTTT	CASSQDRGHPNQPQHF
TRBV18	NA	TRBD1	TRBJ1-2	TGTGCCAGCTCACCGGGACAGGGAGGCAACTATGGCTACACCTTC	CASSPGQGGNYGYTF
TRBV12-5	NA	NA	TRBJ1-1	TGTGCTAGTGGTTTTAGTCTGTTTGGGGCAGTTGAAGCTTTCTTT	CASGFSLFGAVEAFF
TRBV29-1	NA	TRBD1	TRBJ2-7	TGCAGCGCACTGACAGGGGGTCCGAGGGAGCAGTACTTC	CSALTGGPREQYF
TRBV7-9	NA	TRBD1	TRBJ1-1	TGTGCCAGCAGCTGGAACAGGGGCGACACTGAAGCTTTCTTT	CASSWNRGDTEAFF
TRBV4-1	NA	NA	TRBJ2-2	TGCGCCAGCAGCCCTGTCGGCACCGGGGAGCTGTTTTTT	CASSPVGTGELFF
TRBV5-4	NA	NA	TRBJ2-7	TGTGCCAGCAGCGGGGGGGACAGGCCCTACGAGCAGTACTTC	CASSGGDRPYEQYF